These 10 T cell receptor beta chains came from one sample sequenced in a study of early T cells in non-severe SARS-CoV-2 infection (dated by TCRdb to the early 2020s). Library preparation employed 5' RACE. Reads for this sample came from a NextSeq 500. TCRdb passed the public sequencing reads through fastp at Q25 and MiXCR, retaining productive beta sequences. Merged by CDR3 protein, the rows form single entries marked with the most common genes and DNA. The sample yields more than 80,000 distinct CDR3 sequences; roughly 11% were counted once. The ten largest clones represent roughly 4.9% of the sample. The sequencing input was whole blood. The receptors were gathered from an adult who was a healthcare worker with PCR-confirmed SARS-CoV-2 infection or an uninfected control (not recorded which).

This clonotype was observed a few times. The chain combines TRBV7-6 with TRBJ2-3, with D perhaps matching TRBD2 (5 bases). The CDR3 runs to 17 residues. CDR1 and CDR2 from the germline V gene are SGHVS and FNYEAQ. V lost 1 base, J lost 0 bases, and 14 bases lay in between. For the CDR3, the DNA is TGTGCCAGCAGCTTAGTTGGCACTCCGGGAAGCACAGATACGCAGTATTTT. It translates to CASSLVGTPGSTDTQYF.

There are many counts of this clonotype. V is TRBV7-9 and J is TRBJ1-1; D uncertain. The V and J ends lost 3 bases and 1 base respectively, with 6 bases between them. The CDR3 spans 13 residues. Germline V gene sequence: CDR1 SEHNR, CDR2 FQNEAQ (reference sequence). The CDR3, as DNA: TGTGCCAGCAGCTTTGACCAGAACACTGAAGCTTTCTTT. This translates into CASSFDQNTEAFF.

This clonotype came up many times. The V call is TRBV12-3 or TRBV12-4, the J call TRBJ2-3, with D possibly called TRBD1 or TRBD2 (5 bases each). Between the trimmed V and J ends, which lost 5 bases and 4 bases, there was a span of 10 bases. This CDR3 is built from 13 residues. The CDR3 protein is CASSPGAADTQYF. CDR3 nucleotide sequence: TGTGCCAGCAGTCCCGGGGCGGCAGATACGCAGTATTTT.

The sample holds many counts of this clonotype. V and J are TRBV12-3 or TRBV12-4 and TRBJ2-3; 10 bases agree with TRBD1. The CDR3 contains 15 residues. V trimming: 6 bases; J trimming: 5 bases; junction bases outside the gene matches: 8. The CDR3 sequence: CASSPRTGGVDTQYF. DNA of the CDR3: TGTGCCAGCAGCCCCAGGACAGGGGGTGTAGATACGCAGTATTTT.

This clonotype was recorded at least ten times. CDR3 sequence (DNA): TGTGCCAGCAGTTTACAACGCTCGAGCGGCTACACCTTC. Translation gives CASSLQRSSGYTF. The V gene is TRBV28, the J gene TRBJ1-2; no definite D call. V lost 2 bases and J 8 bases, leaving 12 bases between the germline ends. The CDR3 is made up of 13 amino acids. The V gene's germline CDR1 is MDHEN and CDR2 SYDVKM.

V is TRBV7-6 and J is TRBJ1-2, with TRBD1 identical over 7 bases. This CDR3 has 15 residues. CDR1 is SGHVS and CDR2 is FNYEAQ in the germline V gene. V shed 2 bases and J 5 bases; nucleotides not matched to a gene: 8. CDR3 nucleotides: TGTGCCAGCAGCTTACAGACGGGACAGATTTATGGCTACACCTTC. This encodes CASSLQTGQIYGYTF.

In this sample, this clonotype turned up many times. The chain couples TRBV6-6 to TRBJ2-1, with 7 bases identical to TRBD1. The CDR3 loop spans 15 amino acids. Trimming removed 5 bases from V and 6 bases from J; junction bases left unmatched: 10. Germline lookup yields CDR1 MNHNY and CDR2 SVGAGI (reference sequence). The CDR3 spells CASSRGTAEGNEQFF. CDR3 DNA: TGTGCCAGCAGTAGAGGGACAGCCGAAGGCAATGAGCAGTTCTTC.

This chain links TRBV27 with TRBJ2-7, with 8 bases lining up with TRBD1. In germline, CDR1 is MNHEY, CDR2 SMNVEV (reference sequence). CDR3 length equals 15 residues. The V and J ends lost 8 bases and 1 base, in that order; junction bases with no gene match: 10. The CDR3 DNA reads TGTGCCAGCTCACCGGGGACAGGAGCTTCCTACGAGCAGTACTTC. It codes for CASSPGTGASYEQYF.

This clonotype was observed at least ten times. The chain recombines TRBV30 with TRBJ2-3; no clear D gene. Trimming took off 4 bases at V and 0 bases at J, with 8 bases between the two ends. CDR1 is GTSNPN, CDR2 SVGIG, per germline (reference sequence). This CDR3 is 13 amino acids long. This CDR3 reads CAWTPLSTDTQYF. The CDR3 region has the DNA TGTGCCTGGACACCGCTTAGCACAGATACGCAGTATTTT.

This clonotype appeared many times. The chain joins TRBV7-2 to TRBJ2-3, with TRBD1 as a possible D gene (5 bases). The CDR3 covers 14 residues. V was clipped by 1 base and J by 4 bases, with 9 bases between them. Germline V CDR1 and CDR2: SGHTA, FQGNSA. The CDR3 region is CASSLGIGADTQYF. In nucleotides, the CDR3 is TGTGCCAGCAGCTTAGGGATAGGGGCAGATACGCAGTATTTT.